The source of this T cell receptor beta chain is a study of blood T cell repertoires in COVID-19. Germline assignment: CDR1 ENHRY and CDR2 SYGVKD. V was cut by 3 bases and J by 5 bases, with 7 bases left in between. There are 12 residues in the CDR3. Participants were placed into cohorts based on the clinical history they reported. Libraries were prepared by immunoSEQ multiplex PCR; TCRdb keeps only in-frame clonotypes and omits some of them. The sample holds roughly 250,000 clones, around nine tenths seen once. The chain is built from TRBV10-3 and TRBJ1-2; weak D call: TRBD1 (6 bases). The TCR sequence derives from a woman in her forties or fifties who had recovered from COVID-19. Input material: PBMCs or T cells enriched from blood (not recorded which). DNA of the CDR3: TGTGCCATCAGTGAAGGGGGATATGGCTACACCTTC. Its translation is CAISEGGYGYTF.